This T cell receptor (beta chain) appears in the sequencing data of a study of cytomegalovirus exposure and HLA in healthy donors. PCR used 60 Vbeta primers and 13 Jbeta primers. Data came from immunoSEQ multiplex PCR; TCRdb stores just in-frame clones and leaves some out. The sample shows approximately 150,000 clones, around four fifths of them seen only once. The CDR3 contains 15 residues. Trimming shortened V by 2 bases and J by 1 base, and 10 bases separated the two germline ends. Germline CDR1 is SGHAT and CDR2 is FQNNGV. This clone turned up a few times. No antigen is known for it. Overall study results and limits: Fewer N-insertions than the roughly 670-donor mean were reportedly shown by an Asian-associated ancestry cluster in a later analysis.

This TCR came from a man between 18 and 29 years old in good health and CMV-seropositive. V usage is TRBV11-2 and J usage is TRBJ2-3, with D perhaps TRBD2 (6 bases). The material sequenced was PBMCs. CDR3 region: CASSLKWGGTDTQYF. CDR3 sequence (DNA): TGTGCCAGCAGCTTAAAGTGGGGGGGCACAGATACGCAGTATTTT. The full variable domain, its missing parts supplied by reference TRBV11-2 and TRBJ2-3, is EAGVAQSPRYKIIEKRQSVAFWCNPISGHATLYWYQQILGQGPKLLIQFQNNGVVDDSQLPKDRFSAERLKGVDSTLKIQPAKLEDSAVYLCASSLKWGGTDTQYFGPGTRLTVL.